This T cell receptor beta chain is from a study of blood T cell repertoires in COVID-19 (dated by TCRdb to 2020 to 2021). With regard to the full study: The collaborator samples originated in the United States, Italy and Spain and spanned the acute and convalescent phases of COVID-19. Sample metadata almost always included a de-identified subject ID, COVID-19 status, age in years and sex. The repertoires were released in a freely available public database meant as a resource for research on the immune response to SARS-CoV-2. Deeply sampled blood TCRbeta repertoires from subjects exposed to, actively infected with, or recovered from COVID-19 were included in the dataset. The prospective study material was composed of cDNA or gDNA derived from T cells, B-cell-depleted T cells, or PBMCs. The samples were drawn from the first 160 participants of the ongoing ImmuneRACE study and from 1,254 subjects provided by 6 global collaborators. Where HLA class I and class II types were available, the types were taken from metadata supplied by the sample provider, not from assay-based typing.

Broad study findings and their caveats: Clinical and demographic metadata were provided uncurated, with the amount varying by source and participant.

Enrolling through a virtual design, the prospective study's participants ranged in age from about 18 to 89 years and lived across 20 to 30 United States geographic areas. In the prospective study, participants were assigned to cohorts based on the clinical history participants reported in a screening survey and a study questionnaire. A participant counted as exposed if, within 2 weeks of entering the study, that participant had been in contact with someone who had a PCR-confirmed or clinician-diagnosed COVID-19 case. Each participant in the prospective study had whole blood, serum and a nasopharyngeal or oropharyngeal swab collected by mobile phlebotomists. Over an approximately 2-month period, participants in the prospective study had the option of providing additional blood draws and questionnaires. Before DNA extraction, blood samples from the prospective study were shipped at room temperature or frozen.

With respect to this clone: Its antigen remains unidentified. Per-base quality was not reported, and no clone a single base away is much larger than it.

V loses 4 bases of germline sequence and J loses 9 bases, and the interval between the two ends is 14 bases. The CDR3 numbers 13 residues from cysteine through phenylalanine. Here the CDR3 DNA is all that survives: 39 bases in frame from base 1. CDR1 SGHRS and CDR2 YFSETQ were looked up in the germline V gene. TCRbeta CDR3 regions were amplified from genomic DNA using the immunoSEQ Assay, a bias-controlled multiplex PCR. As for how the authors treated the data: Within the assay, amplification of reference gene primers was used to estimate how many nucleated cells each sample contained. Sequence reads were collapsed and filtered to measure the absolute abundance of every unique TCRbeta CDR3 rearrangement. For each sample, productive Simpson clonality was calculated by taking the square root of Simpson's diversity index across productive rearrangements. TCRdb took over this immuneACCESS table, retaining in-frame rearrangements with V and J assigned. Such tables are incomplete; in checked studies, under half of the missing clones stem from an unresolved V gene, and the remainder is unexplained. The V and J calls and clone size are taken from that table; D and trimming were inferred from the DNA. Within this sample are roughly 400,000 clones, with approximately 91% of them counted one time only. Less than 1.5% of the sample is in the top ten clones.

This sequence was found in a woman between 18 and 29 years old who had been exposed to COVID-19. Recombination connected TRBV5-1 to TRBJ2-1; possibly the D gene is TRBD2, per 6 matching bases. The sample taken for sequencing was PBMCs or T cells enriched from blood (not recorded which). In nucleotide form, the sequence is TGCGCCAGCAGCGCAACCGGGACTGGTGAGCAGTTCTTC. Its product reads: CASSATGTGEQFF.